This TCR beta chain was captured in a study of shared clonotypes between healthy human individuals. Study overall: A few men and two women, aged 18 to 49, were donors. Study-wide findings and caveats: As a rule, naive subsets had a larger estimated richness than memory subsets. The sharing of about 5% of naive CD4 clonotypes was seen across several donors.

About this clone: The antigen is undetermined.

Generated by immunoSEQ multiplex PCR, the TCRdb table keeps only in-frame clones and is missing some. The profile covers fewer than 2.5 million clones, with 90% to 95% appearing a single time and roughly 0.36% taken by the ten largest. Trimming took 5 bases from V and 7 from J; bases not matched to a gene: 6. CDR1 is SGHTA, CDR2 FQGTGA, per germline. This CDR3 has 15 amino acids. The clonotype was recovered from a man aged 18-30 years in good health. Some clones in this sample may be carry-over from other donors' samples. The rearrangement joins TRBV7-3 to TRBJ2-2, with 11 bases that match TRBD1. Sequenced material: naive CD4+ T cells from PBMCs. Subset indicated: CD45RA+ positively selected. In nucleotides, the CDR3 is TGTGCCAGCAGCGCCCGGACAGGGGGCAGCGGGGAGCTGTTTTTT. Translation gives CASSARTGGSGELFF.